This paragraph reports one T cell receptor beta chain. The sample is drawn from a study of blood T cell repertoires in COVID-19. Assay: immunoSEQ multiplex PCR; the TCRdb copy retains only in-frame clones and omits some. Of nearly 250,000 clones listed, 86% are singletons. This CDR3 contains 14 residues. CDR1 and CDR2 from the germline V gene are MGHRA and YSYEKL. V lost 1 base and J lost 4, with 10 bases in between. The sequence was obtained from a woman aged 60-75 years who had recovered from COVID-19. The source material was peripheral blood. The rearrangement uses TRBV4-1 and TRBJ2-5; possible D gene TRBD2, 5 bases. For the CDR3, the DNA is TGCGCCAGCAGCCAAGGAGGGTTTACAGAGACCCAGTACTTC. Translated, it gives CASSQGGFTETQYF.